One sample yielded the 21 T cell receptor beta chains listed below, sequenced in a study of T-cell memory formation after mild COVID-19. Using its own MiXCR run on the 5' RACE reads, TCRdb lists one record per CDR3 protein. This table holds about 140,000 distinct CDR3 sequences, 13% to 15% found once. Sequenced sample: PBMCs or a T cell subset sorted from them (not recorded which). These receptors all stem from an adult woman who had mild COVID-19 (a few samples of this study predate the infection). Cell type and time point are not known.

V gene TRBV2 combines with J gene TRBJ2-2, with TRBD1 identical over 7 bases. CDR3 size: 16 residues. The trim removed 3 bases at V and 1 base at J, leaving 5 bases unmatched. The germline V gene encodes CDR1 SNHLY and CDR2 FYNNEI. The CDR3 loop is CASSDYRDRNTGELFF. The DNA for the CDR3 is TGTGCCAGCAGTGATTACCGGGACAGGAACACCGGGGAGCTGTTTTTT.

The chain couples TRBV28 to TRBJ2-2; weak D call: TRBD2 (6 bases). Trimming took 8 bases from V and 2 from J, leaving 12 bases between them. The CDR3 loop spans 14 amino acids. The V gene's germline CDR1 is MDHEN and CDR2 SYDVKM. CDR3 bases: TGTGCCAGCGGAGGGACTCACAACACCGGGGAGCTGTTTTTT. Its translation: CASGGTHNTGELFF.

V is TRBV29-1 and J is TRBJ2-3, with a weak D call TRBD2 (5 bases). The CDR3 totals 15 residues. Trimming removed 1 base at V and 7 bases at J, with 18 bases between. Germline V gene lookup returns CDR1 SQVTM and CDR2 ANQGSEA. The CDR3 DNA reads TGCAGCGTTGAAGGAGGGCAGGACGACACCAATACGCAGTATTTT. Its translation: CSVEGGQDDTNTQYF.

This clonotype was seen many times. The J gene is TRBJ1-4, the V gene TRBV9; TRBD1 is a possible D gene (5 bases). With 3 bases removed from V and 5 bases from J, the gap between germline ends came to 11 bases. In germline, CDR1 is SGDLS, CDR2 YYNGEE. The CDR3 extends over 14 amino acids. The CDR3 sequence is CASSGGAQNEKLFF. CDR3 coding DNA: TGTGCCAGCAGCGGAGGGGCGCAGAATGAAAAACTGTTTTTT.

CDR3 protein: CASSIGGLGRGQYEQYF. CDR3 coding DNA: TGTGCCAGCAGTATAGGGGGGCTGGGCAGAGGGCAATACGAGCAGTACTTC. The chain uses TRBV7-8 and TRBJ2-7; either TRBD1 or TRBD2 may supply D (6 bases each). This CDR3 has 17 residues. In germline, CDR1 is SGHVS, CDR2 FQNEAQ. The ends were cut back, 6 bases at V and 4 bases at J, with 25 bases in the middle.

A few counts support this clonotype. The chain couples TRBV7-7 to TRBJ1-1; D remains unclear. Germline loops: CDR1 SSHAT, CDR2 FNYEAQ (reference sequence). V was pared by 4 bases and J by 0 bases, with 6 bases between. The CDR3 is made up of 13 amino acids. The CDR3 spells CASSYRLNTEAFF. The CDR3 bases are TGTGCCAGCAGCTACCGATTGAACACTGAAGCTTTCTTT.

In this sample, this clonotype turned up many times. The chain combines TRBV4-1 with TRBJ2-2; perhaps TRBD2 as D (5 bases). This CDR3 has 14 residues. CDR1 is MGHRA and CDR2 is YSYEKL in the germline V gene. The V gene lost 6 bases and the J gene lost 7 bases, with 15 bases spanning the gap. CDR3 DNA: TGCGCCAGCAGTCTGTCTAACGCGGGCGGGGAGCTGTTTTTT. Translated: CASSLSNAGGELFF.

The V gene is TRBV29-1, the J gene TRBJ2-7; D uncertain. Trimming cost V 0 bases and J 5 bases, with 8 bases left between them. CDR3 length: 12 amino acids. Germline V CDR1 and CDR2: SQVTM, ANQGSEA. CDR3 in DNA: TGCAGCGTTGAAGACCTCCTAGACGAGCAGTACTTC. This gives the protein CSVEDLLDEQYF.

This clonotype came up a few times. The chain is built from TRBV4-3 and TRBJ2-1, with D possibly TRBD2 on 5 matching bases. Germline CDR1 is LGHNA and CDR2 is YSLEER. V shed 1 base and J shed 8 bases, with 18 bases lying between them. This CDR3 spans 16 amino acids. CDR3 loop: CASSQASTWGWDEQFF. The DNA of the CDR3 is TGCGCCAGCAGCCAAGCTAGCACTTGGGGTTGGGATGAGCAGTTCTTC.

The chain couples TRBV4-1 to TRBJ2-7; D could derive from TRBD1 or TRBD2 (5 bases each). V was shortened by 0 bases and J by 5 bases, with 11 bases between the two germline ends. The CDR3 has 14 amino acids. Germline lookup yields CDR1 MGHRA and CDR2 YSYEKL. For the CDR3, the DNA is TGCGCCAGCAGCCAAGATATTCGGGGCAACGAGCAGTACTTC. The encoded protein is CASSQDIRGNEQYF.

The chain combines TRBV19 with TRBJ1-1, with D unclear. The CDR3 length is 14 residues. CDR1 and CDR2 (germline): LNHDA, SQIVND (reference sequence). V was cut by 3 bases and J by 1 base, with 9 bases left in between. This CDR3 is CASSMQRANTEAFF. The DNA of the CDR3 is TGTGCCAGTAGTATGCAAAGGGCGAACACTGAAGCTTTCTTT.

This clonotype was counted only a few times. The chain uses TRBV11-3 and TRBJ2-1; 8 nucleotides align to TRBD2. J gave up 0 bases and V 0 bases, and 4 bases lay outside the gene matches. This CDR3 comprises 17 residues. Germline V gene sequence: CDR1 SGHNT, CDR2 YENEEA. In DNA, the CDR3 is TGTGCCAGCAGCTTAGATAGCGGGATGAGCTCCTACAATGAGCAGTTCTTC. Translating gives CASSLDSGMSSYNEQFF.

Regarding this clonotype: The junction shows a germline mismatch at one end, possibly a read error. V gene TRBV7-9 combines with J gene TRBJ1-2, with D unresolved. The CDR3 has 15 residues. Germline assignment: CDR1 SEHNR and CDR2 FQNEAQ (reference sequence). The CDR3 is CASSLEAGTNYGCTF. CDR3 coding DNA: TGTGCCAGCAGCTTAGAGGCCGGAACTAACTATGGCTGCACCTTC.

The V gene is TRBV7-2, the J gene TRBJ2-7; 8 nucleotides line up with TRBD1. CDR3 length: 16 residues. Germline V gives CDR1 SGHTA, CDR2 FQGNSA. V lost 4 bases and J lost 5; bases outside the gene matches: 13. CDR3 sequence: CASSSYGTGIVNEQYF. The CDR3 DNA is TGTGCCAGCAGCTCATATGGGACAGGAATTGTCAACGAGCAGTACTTC.

V gene TRBV18 combines with J gene TRBJ2-7; 8 bases map to TRBD1. The germline gives CDR1 KGHSH, CDR2 LQKENI. Trimming cost V 0 bases and J 6 bases; bases outside gene matches: 1. The CDR3 is 13 amino acids. CDR3 sequence reads: CASSPPDRVEQYF. CDR3 nucleotide sequence: TGTGCCAGCTCACCACCGGACAGGGTCGAGCAGTACTTC.

The genes are TRBV20-1 and TRBJ1-2, with D unclear. The germline V gene has CDR1 DFQATT and CDR2 SNEGSKA (reference sequence). The CDR3 covers 14 residues. CDR3 bases: TGCAGCGGAACCCCCGAGTCTGACATCTATGGCTACACCTTC. Protein: CSGTPESDIYGYTF.

This clonotype came up a few times. The V and J genes are TRBV7-9 and TRBJ2-6; D call uncertain. The ends were cut back, 3 bases at V and 1 base at J, with 4 bases in the middle. CDR3 length: 14 residues. Germline CDR1 reads SEHNR; CDR2 reads FQNEAQ (reference sequence). In DNA, the CDR3 is TGTGCCAGCAGCTTGGTGTCTGGGGCCAACGTCCTGACTTTC. Translating it yields CASSLVSGANVLTF.

This clonotype has more than one count but fewer than ten. CDR3 nucleotide sequence: TGTGCCAGCAGCCGCCCCGACGGGGGGGCCTCGGGTGAGCAGTTCTTC. Its protein product is CASSRPDGGASGEQFF. This rearrangement joins TRBV27 to TRBJ2-1, with TRBD2 matching over 8 bases. Germline trimming cut 6 bases from V and 9 bases from J; bases unmatched to any gene: 16. Per germline, CDR1 MNHEY and CDR2 SMNVEV (reference sequence). The CDR3 is 16 residues long.

The chain is built from TRBV12-3 or TRBV12-4 and TRBJ2-4, with D unclear. V was cut by 4 bases and J by 0 bases, with 13 bases left in between. The CDR3 consists of 16 residues. The CDR3 DNA sequence: TGTGCCAGCAGTTCGAACATAGAACTAGCCAAAAACATTCAGTACTTC. Translation gives CASSSNIELAKNIQYF.

There are a few counts of this clonotype. V and J are TRBV20-1 and TRBJ2-3, with D possibly matching TRBD2 (5 bases). Trimming cost V 7 bases and J 2 bases, with 22 bases left between them. Germline V lookup: CDR1 DFQATT, CDR2 SNEGSKA (reference sequence). The CDR3 has 16 amino acids. DNA for the CDR3: TGCAGTGTTCCGGACTGCCTGGCTGGTGTCACAGATACGCAGTATTTT. Translation gives CSVPDCLAGVTDTQYF.

The CDR3 sequence: CASSLTGGEKLFF. The DNA for the CDR3 is TGTGCCAGCAGCTTAACAGGGGGCGAAAAACTGTTTTTT. The chain employs TRBV7-9 and TRBJ1-4, with 9 nucleotides matching TRBD1. The CDR3 runs to 13 residues. Germline values: CDR1 SEHNR, CDR2 FQNEAQ (reference sequence). J was trimmed by 8 bases and V by 2 bases; bases with no gene match: 0. The full variable domain, rest sourced from reference TRBV7-9 and TRBJ1-4, is DTGVSQNPRHKITKRGQNVTFRCDPISEHNRLYWYRQTLGQGPEFLTYFQNEAQLEKSRLLSDRFSAERPKGSFSTLEIQRTEQGDSAMYLCASSLTGGEKLFFGSGTQLSVL.